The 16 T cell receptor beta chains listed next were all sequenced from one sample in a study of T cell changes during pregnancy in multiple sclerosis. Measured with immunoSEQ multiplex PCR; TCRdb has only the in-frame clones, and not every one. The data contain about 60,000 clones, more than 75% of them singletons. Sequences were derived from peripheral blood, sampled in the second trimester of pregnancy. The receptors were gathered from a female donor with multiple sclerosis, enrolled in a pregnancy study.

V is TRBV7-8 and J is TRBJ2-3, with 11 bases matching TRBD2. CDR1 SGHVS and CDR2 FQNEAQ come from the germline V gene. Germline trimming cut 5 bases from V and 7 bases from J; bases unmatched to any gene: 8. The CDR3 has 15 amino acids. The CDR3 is CASSITSGGDYTQYF. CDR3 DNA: TGTGCCAGCAGCATAACTAGCGGGGGTGACTATACGCAGTATTTT.

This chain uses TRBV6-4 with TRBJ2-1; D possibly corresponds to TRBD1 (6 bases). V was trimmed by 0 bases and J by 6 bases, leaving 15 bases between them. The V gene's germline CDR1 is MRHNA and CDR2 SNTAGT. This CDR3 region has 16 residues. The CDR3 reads CASSDSYGDILNEQFF. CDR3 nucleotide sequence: TGTGCCAGCAGTGACTCCTACGGGGACATCCTCAATGAGCAGTTCTTC.

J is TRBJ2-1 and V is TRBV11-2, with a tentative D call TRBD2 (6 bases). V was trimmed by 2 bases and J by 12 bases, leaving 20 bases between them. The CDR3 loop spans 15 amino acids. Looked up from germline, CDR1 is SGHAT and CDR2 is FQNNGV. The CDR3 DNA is TGTGCCAGCAGCTTAAATTGGGACCCAGGGAGGCGGCAGTTCTTC. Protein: CASSLNWDPGRRQFF. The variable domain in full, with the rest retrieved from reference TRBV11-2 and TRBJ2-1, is EAGVAQSPRYKIIEKRQSVAFWCNPISGHATLYWYQQILGQGPKLLIQFQNNGVVDDSQLPKDRFSAERLKGVDSTLKIQPAKLEDSAVYLCASSLNWDPGRRQFFGPGTRLTVL.

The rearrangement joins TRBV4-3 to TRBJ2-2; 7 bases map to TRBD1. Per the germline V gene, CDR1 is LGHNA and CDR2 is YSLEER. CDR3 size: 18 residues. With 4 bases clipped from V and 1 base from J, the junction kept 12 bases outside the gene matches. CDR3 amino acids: CASSPLTTGFENTGELFF. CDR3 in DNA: TGCGCCAGCAGCCCCCTAACGACAGGGTTCGAGAACACCGGGGAGCTGTTTTTT.

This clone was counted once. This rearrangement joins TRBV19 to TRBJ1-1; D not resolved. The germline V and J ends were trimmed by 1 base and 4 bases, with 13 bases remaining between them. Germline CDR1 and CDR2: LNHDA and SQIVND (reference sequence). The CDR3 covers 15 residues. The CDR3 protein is CASSIVPGVGTEAFF. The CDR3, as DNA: TGTGCCAGTAGTATAGTACCCGGGGTCGGCACTGAAGCTTTCTTT. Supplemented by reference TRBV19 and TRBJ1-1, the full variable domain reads DGGITQSPKYLFRKEGQNVTLSCEQNLNHDAMYWYRQDPGQGLRLIYYSQIVNDFQKGDIAEGYSVSREKKESFPLTVTSAQKNPTAFYLCASSIVPGVGTEAFFGQGTRLTVV.

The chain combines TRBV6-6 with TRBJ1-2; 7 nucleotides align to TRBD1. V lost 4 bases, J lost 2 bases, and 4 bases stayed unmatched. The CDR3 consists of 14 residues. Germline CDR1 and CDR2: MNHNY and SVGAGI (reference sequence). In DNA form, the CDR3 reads TGTGCCAGCAGTTCATCGACAGGGAACTATGGCTACACCTTC. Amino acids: CASSSSTGNYGYTF.

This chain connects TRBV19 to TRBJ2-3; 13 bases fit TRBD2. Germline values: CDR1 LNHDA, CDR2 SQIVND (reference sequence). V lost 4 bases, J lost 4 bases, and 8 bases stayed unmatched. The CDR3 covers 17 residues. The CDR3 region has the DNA TGTGCCAGTAGTAGGACTAGCGGGGGCCGGGGCGCAGATACGCAGTATTTT. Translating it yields CASSRTSGGRGADTQYF.

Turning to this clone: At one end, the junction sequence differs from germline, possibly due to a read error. CDR3 DNA: TGTGCCAGCAGCTTATCGACTCCAGGGGCAGATACGCAGTATTTT. Protein: CASSLSTPGADTQYF. The rearrangement uses TRBV28 and TRBJ2-3; tentative D call: TRBD1 (6 bases). The CDR3 is made up of 15 amino acids. Germline CDR1 is MDHEN and CDR2 is SYDVKM. Full variable domain (rest looked up from reference TRBV28 and TRBJ2-3): DVKVTQSSRYLVKRTGEKVFLECVQDMDHENMFWYRQDPGLGLRLIYFSYDVKMKEKGDIPEGYSVSREKKERFSLILESASTNQTSMYLCASSLSTPGADTQYFGPGTRLTVL.

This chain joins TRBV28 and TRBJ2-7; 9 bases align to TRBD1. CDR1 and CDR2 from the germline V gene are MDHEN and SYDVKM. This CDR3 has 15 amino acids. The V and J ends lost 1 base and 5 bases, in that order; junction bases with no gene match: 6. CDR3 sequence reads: CASSLYGTGRNEQYF. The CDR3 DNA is TGTGCCAGCAGTTTATACGGGACAGGGAGGAACGAGCAGTACTTC. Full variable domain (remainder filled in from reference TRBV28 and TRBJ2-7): DVKVTQSSRYLVKRTGEKVFLECVQDMDHENMFWYRQDPGLGLRLIYFSYDVKMKEKGDIPEGYSVSREKKERFSLILESASTNQTSMYLCASSLYGTGRNEQYFGPGTRLTVT.

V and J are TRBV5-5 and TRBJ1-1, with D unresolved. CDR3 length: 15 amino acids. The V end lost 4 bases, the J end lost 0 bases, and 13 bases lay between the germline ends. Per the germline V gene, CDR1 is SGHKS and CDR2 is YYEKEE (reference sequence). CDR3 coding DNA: TGTGCCAGCAGCCGGTCAGGCCCCCTGAACACTGAAGCTTTCTTT. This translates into CASSRSGPLNTEAFF.

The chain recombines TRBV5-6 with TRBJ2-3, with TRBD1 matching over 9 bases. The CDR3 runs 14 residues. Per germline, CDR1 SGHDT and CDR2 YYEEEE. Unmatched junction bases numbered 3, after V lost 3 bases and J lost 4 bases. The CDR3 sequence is CASSSRTGADTQYF. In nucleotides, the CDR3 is TGTGCCAGCAGCTCACGGACAGGGGCAGATACGCAGTATTTT.

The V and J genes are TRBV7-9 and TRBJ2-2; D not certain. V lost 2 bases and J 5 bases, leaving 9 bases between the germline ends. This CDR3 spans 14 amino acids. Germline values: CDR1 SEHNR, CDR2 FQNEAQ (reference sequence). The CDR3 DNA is TGTGCCAGCAGCTTACAGGTTCAGACCGGGGAGCTGTTTTTT. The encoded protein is CASSLQVQTGELFF.

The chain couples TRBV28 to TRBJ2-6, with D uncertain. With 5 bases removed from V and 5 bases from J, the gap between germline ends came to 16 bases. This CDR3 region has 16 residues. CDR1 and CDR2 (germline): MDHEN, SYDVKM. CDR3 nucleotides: TGTGCCAGCAGTCTAATCGGCGGTACGAGGGCCAACGTCCTGACTTTC. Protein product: CASSLIGGTRANVLTF.

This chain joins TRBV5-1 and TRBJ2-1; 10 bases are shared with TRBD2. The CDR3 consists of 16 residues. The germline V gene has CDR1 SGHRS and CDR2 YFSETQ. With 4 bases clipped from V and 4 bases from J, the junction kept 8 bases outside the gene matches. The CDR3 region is CASSGLPLAGYNEQFF. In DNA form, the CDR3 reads TGCGCCAGCAGCGGACTTCCACTAGCGGGATACAATGAGCAGTTCTTC.

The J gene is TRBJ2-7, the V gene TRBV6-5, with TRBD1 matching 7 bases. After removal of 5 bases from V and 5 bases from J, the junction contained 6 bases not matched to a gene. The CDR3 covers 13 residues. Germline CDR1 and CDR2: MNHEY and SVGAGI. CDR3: CASSRGLSHEQYF. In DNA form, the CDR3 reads TGTGCCAGCAGTAGGGGGCTATCCCACGAGCAGTACTTC.

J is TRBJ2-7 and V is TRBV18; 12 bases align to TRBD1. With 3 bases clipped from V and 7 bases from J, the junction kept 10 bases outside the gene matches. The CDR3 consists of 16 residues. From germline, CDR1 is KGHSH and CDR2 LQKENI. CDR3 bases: TGTGCCAGCTCACCCCTCCCGGGACAGGGGGCGAGGGAGCAGTACTTC. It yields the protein CASSPLPGQGAREQYF.